This TCR beta chain derives from a study of T cell responses to AZD1222 COVID-19 vaccine (dated by TCRdb to the early 2020s). About the full investigation: TCR sequencing was performed for 230 to 250 trial participants, of whom 207 were given two doses of AZD1222 and around 25 were given two doses of MenACWY control vaccine. Enrollment into the trials was organized by age into subgroups of 18-55, 56-69 and 70-plus years, and those subgroups contained approximately 150, 30 and 60 TCR-sequenced participants, respectively. Findings and caveats that apply to the study as a whole: Because no day 14 peak-response samples were available, repertoires were characterized only after the peak T cell response. A significant rise in spike-specific TCR breadth and depth was observed after two AZD1222 doses relative to day 0 and relative to MenACWY recipients. The 56-69-year group was small, and its depth increase did not reach significance, likely because of low power. Conclusions about previously exposed vaccinees are limited, since just 5 or 6 AZD1222 recipients were seropositive for SARS-CoV-2 at baseline. Epitopes outside the regions mutated in the B.1.351 and B.1.1.7 variants were reportedly recognized by nearly half of the unique spike-specific TCRs. Participants were mostly white British and included more females than males, and it was suggested by the authors that clonal diversity may have been underestimated. The vaccine-associated CD4 TCRs covered the entire spike protein, and the dominant responses fell in regions 160-218 and 743-854.

The time point tag for this specimen amounts to: about 28 days (+/-7) after the second vaccine dose. AZD1222 recipients with second doses at about 4 weeks or about 12 weeks were pooled, because spike-specific TCR depth and breadth did not differ between schedules. Samples from vaccinated people were obtained from the UK trials COV001 and COV002, which included a single-blind randomized controlled phase 2/3 trial of AZD1222 (ChAdOx1 nCoV-19) in healthy adults. Trial participant PBMC samples were collected at day 0 and day 28 after the second dose for TCRbeta chain sequencing. From the cysteine through the phenylalanine, the CDR3 covers 12 amino acids. Only the CDR3 DNA is retained, 36 bases long and in frame from the first base. V and J lose 2 bases and 3 bases, and a span of 4 bases separates them. The germline V gene yields MDHEN for CDR1 and SYDVKM for CDR2. The CDR3 regions of human TCRbeta chains were analyzed by immunosequencing. The published analysis was carried out like this. Repertoire TCRs were matched against a reference library of SARS-CoV-2-specific TCRs generated with the MIRA antigen-specificity platform. Breadth meant the fraction of unique TCRs that were SARS-CoV-2-associated, whereas depth meant the fraction of total T cells that were SARS-CoV-2-associated. Using the MIRA data, each spike-specific TCR was assigned both to the spike region to which the TCR was reactive and to a CD4 or CD8 class. Log10-transformed breadth and depth values were compared by one-way ANOVA with Sidak's multiple comparisons tests. This immuneACCESS table, as held by TCRdb, lists in-frame sequences with V and J called but not all clones. Of the missing ones, under half trace to an unresolved V gene in checked studies; the others have no known cause. V and J calls plus clone size are reproduced from that table; the DNA served to infer D and trimming. The sample contains approximately 130,000 clones, around 90% of them found a single time. 5% to 7% of the sample lies in the top ten.

On this clone: The antigen it binds to is not known. Base quality data are lacking; no much larger clone is found one base away.

The chain is made from TRBV28 and TRBJ1-1; the D gene cannot be named for sure. Sequenced material: peripheral blood, taken 28 days after the second AZD1222 dose. This sequence was found in an adult who received the AZD1222 COVID-19 vaccine. The CDR3 here reads CASSLGYTEAFF. The sequenced DNA: TGTGCCAGCAGTTTAGGATACACTGAAGCTTTCTTT.